These 15 T cell receptor beta chains were sequenced from one sample in a study of blood T cell repertoires in COVID-19. TCRdb's copy holds only in-frame clones and misses some; the assay was immunoSEQ multiplex PCR. The data show 65,000 to 90,000 clones, with 60% to 80% seen just once and about 2.1% held by the top ten. Sequencing used peripheral blood. The receptors were gathered from a man aged 65 to 79 with COVID-19, enrolled during active disease.

V is TRBV5-4 and J is TRBJ2-3; no clear D gene. CDR1 and CDR2 (germline): SGHNT, YYREEE (reference sequence). The CDR3 length is 13 residues. V lost 4 bases and J lost 5, with 11 bases in between. The CDR3 sequence: CASSRTPGDTQYF. CDR3 coding DNA: TGTGCCAGCAGCCGAACCCCGGGAGATACGCAGTATTTT.

V gene TRBV19 combines with J gene TRBJ1-2; D is undetermined. From germline, CDR1 is LNHDA and CDR2 SQIVND (reference sequence). This CDR3 spans 16 amino acids. V was shortened by 5 bases and J by 6 bases, with 22 bases between the two germline ends. CDR3 DNA sequence: TGTGCCAGTAGTCCACTAGGACGGGGATTGAGGGATGGCTACACCTTC. Protein: CASSPLGRGLRDGYTF.

This clone was seen only once. The gene calls are TRBV2 and TRBJ2-7, with 9 bases aligning to TRBD2. Per germline, CDR1 SNHLY and CDR2 FYNNEI. CDR3 size: 15 residues. V lost 7 bases, J lost 3 bases, and 10 bases stayed unmatched. CDR3 protein: CASIPGLAENYEQYF. The CDR3 DNA follows: TGTGCCAGCATCCCGGGACTAGCTGAGAACTACGAGCAGTACTTC.

DNA for the CDR3: TGTGCCACCAGCAGAACAGGGAGAACTGAAGCTTTCTTT. Residues: CATSRTGRTEAFF. The genes are TRBV15 and TRBJ1-1; possibly TRBD1 for D (6 bases). Trimming stripped 2 bases from V and 5 bases from J, with 9 bases between. This CDR3 region has 13 residues. Germline V gene sequence: CDR1 LNHNV, CDR2 YYDKDF (reference sequence). The whole variable domain, remainder taken from reference TRBV15 and TRBJ1-1, is DAMVIQNPRYQVTQFGKPVTLSCSQTLNHNVMYWYQQKSSQAPKLLFHYYDKDFNNEADTPDNFQSRRPNTSFCFLDIRSPGLGDTAMYLCATSRTGRTEAFFGQGTRLTVV.

V usage is TRBV5-4 and J usage is TRBJ1-5, with D possibly being TRBD1 (5 bases). Germline V gene data show CDR1 as SGHNT and CDR2 as YYREEE (reference sequence). The CDR3 has 13 amino acids. Trimming removed 4 bases at V and 8 bases at J, with 13 bases between. The CDR3 coding sequence is TGTGCCAGCAGCGCCTCCAGGGATGAGCCCCAGCATTTT. Translation gives CASSASRDEPQHF.

This clone was detected only a few times. The CDR3 sequence: CASSPGSTGNTIYF. DNA for the CDR3: TGTGCCAGCAGTCCAGGGTCCACTGGAAACACCATATATTTT. The chain recombines TRBV28 with TRBJ1-3; D is perhaps TRBD1 (5 bases). With 5 bases removed from V and 2 bases from J, the gap between germline ends came to 10 bases. CDR1 and CDR2 from the germline V gene are MDHEN and SYDVKM. The CDR3 contains 14 residues. The whole variable domain, remainder taken from reference TRBV28 and TRBJ1-3, is DVKVTQSSRYLVKRTGEKVFLECVQDMDHENMFWYRQDPGLGLRLIYFSYDVKMKEKGDIPEGYSVSREKKERFSLILESASTNQTSMYLCASSPGSTGNTIYFGEGSWLTVV.

The chain combines TRBV7-9 with TRBJ1-5; D ambiguous. Trimming removed 5 bases at V and 0 bases at J, with 14 bases between. Germline assignment: CDR1 SEHNR and CDR2 FQNEAQ (reference sequence). The CDR3 runs 16 residues. The CDR3 DNA follows: TGTGCCAGCAGCCTATATCCGGAGGGTAGCAATCAGCCCCAGCATTTT. As protein: CASSLYPEGSNQPQHF.

This clone was picked up a small number of times. The chain has TRBV10-1 and TRBJ1-1; D not certain. Trimming took 11 bases from V and 0 from J, leaving 19 bases between them. The germline CDR1 and CDR2 sequences are WNHNN and SYGVQD (reference sequence). There are 15 residues in the CDR3. CDR3: CAPAGRHFMNTEAFF. CDR3 bases: TGCGCCCCGGCCGGGAGACACTTTATGAACACTGAAGCTTTCTTT.

The chain links TRBV5-4 to TRBJ1-1; tentative D call: TRBD1 (6 bases). Germline lookup yields CDR1 SGHNT and CDR2 YYREEE (reference sequence). V lost 3 bases and J 1 base, leaving 13 bases between the germline ends. The CDR3 extends over 15 amino acids. CDR3 loop: CASSSYREPNTEAFF. In nucleotides, the CDR3 is TGTGCCAGCAGCTCATACAGGGAGCCGAACACTGAAGCTTTCTTT.

CDR3 bases: TGTGCCAGCAGCTATCAGGGGGGAGACACTGAAGCTTTCTTT. The encoded protein is CASSYQGGDTEAFF. The chain uses TRBV7-3 and TRBJ1-1; TRBD1 matches 7 bases. This CDR3 has 14 residues. Germline values: CDR1 SGHTA, CDR2 FQGTGA. V dropped 4 bases and J dropped 3; count of bases not matched to a gene: 5.

This sequence joins TRBV9 and TRBJ1-6; D remains ambiguous. V was cut by 0 bases and J by 0 bases, with 4 bases left in between. CDR1 is SGDLS and CDR2 is YYNGEE in the germline V gene. The CDR3 consists of 15 residues. CDR3 DNA: TGTGCCAGCAGCGTAGGAGACTCCTATAATTCACCCCTCCACTTT. Translated, it gives CASSVGDSYNSPLHF.

The rearrangement joins TRBV27 to TRBJ2-2; 8 nucleotides match TRBD2. CDR1 MNHEY and CDR2 SMNVEV come from the germline V gene (reference sequence). The CDR3 is made up of 12 amino acids. The V and J ends lost 8 bases and 7 bases, in that order; junction bases with no gene match: 3. The CDR3 DNA sequence: TGTGCCAGCGGGCGGGAGGTCGGGGAGCTGTTTTTT. This translates into CASGREVGELFF.

This chain's CDR3 is CAIGQVRDEKLFF. The CDR3 DNA sequence: TGTGCCATCGGACAGGTACGGGATGAAAAACTGTTTTTT. V is TRBV10-3 and J is TRBJ1-4; 7 bases are a match to TRBD1. The CDR3 has 13 amino acids. Germline-derived CDR1 and CDR2 are ENHRY and SYGVKD. After removal of 8 bases from V and 6 bases from J, the junction contained 6 bases not matched to a gene.

The V gene is TRBV9, the J gene TRBJ1-1, with D possibly TRBD1 on 6 matching bases. The CDR3 is made up of 15 amino acids. V dropped 1 base and J dropped 6 bases, with 16 bases sitting between them. CDR1 and CDR2 (germline): SGDLS, YYNGEE. The CDR3 spells CASSVLTPGVAEAFF. The CDR3 bases are TGTGCCAGCAGCGTACTGACACCAGGGGTCGCTGAAGCTTTCTTT.

This clone appeared a few times. The chain has TRBV28 and TRBJ2-7; no firm D call. V was trimmed by 2 bases and J by 9 bases, leaving 14 bases between them. Germline V lookup: CDR1 MDHEN, CDR2 SYDVKM. The CDR3 totals 13 residues. CDR3: CASSLPPLLGQYF. As DNA, the CDR3 is TGTGCCAGCAGTTTACCGCCCCTTCTCGGGCAGTACTTC. Full variable domain (missing parts from reference TRBV28 and TRBJ2-7): DVKVTQSSRYLVKRTGEKVFLECVQDMDHENMFWYRQDPGLGLRLIYFSYDVKMKEKGDIPEGYSVSREKKERFSLILESASTNQTSMYLCASSLPPLLGQYFGPGTRLTVT.